This T cell receptor beta chain emerged from a study of T cells in Graves' hyperthyroidism and ophthalmopathy. Study overall: Before any treatment, at initial diagnosis, peripheral blood was collected. General study findings and limits: Blood also contained most expanded thyroid clonotypes above 0.001. The authors' 13 V-J model separated ophthalmopathy from stable hyperthyroidism.

Graves' hyperthyroidism was deemed stable given no ophthalmopathy progression within 18 months. Trimming left V 6 bases short and J 0 bases short, with 12 bases between. The CDR3 spans 14 residues. Germline loops: CDR1 ENHRY, CDR2 SYGVKD. The investigators amplified TCR beta CDR3 regions from RNA transcripts. Initially, a first-round RT-PCR of the TCR CDR3 employed the HTBI primer set. TCRdb re-analysed the multiplex PCR reads in MiXCR, keeping a single row per CDR3 protein. This sample yields about 350,000 distinct CDR3 sequences, of which about 15% are seen a single time; 20% to 25% belongs to the top ten. This clonotype was counted at least ten times. Its antigen is undetermined.

Input material: blood. The chain has TRBV10-3 and TRBJ2-7; D uncertain. The clonotype was recovered from a woman between 25 and 40 years old with Graves' hyperthyroidism. CDR3 amino acids: CAISPDLLSYEQYF. CDR3 nucleotide sequence: TGTGCCATCAGCCCGGACCTCCTCTCCTACGAGCAGTACTTC.